The 6 T cell receptor beta chains presented below share a single source sample, sequenced in a study of long-term antiretroviral therapy in people with HIV. Survey-level immunoSEQ v3.0 assays were run. Sequencing used immunoSEQ multiplex PCR; TCRdb keeps in-frame clones, though not all of them. The profile shows tens of thousands of clones, roughly 80% of them singletons. Source: unsorted PBMCs, taken 1 year after starting antiretroviral therapy. These receptors were collected from a man aged 18 to 35 with HIV.

The chain links TRBV4-3 to TRBJ1-1; D gene uncertain. CDR3 length: 15 residues. CDR1 is LGHNA, CDR2 YSLEER, per germline. Trimming took 0 bases from V and 3 from J, leaving 11 bases between them. The CDR3 spells CASSQDPRGYTEAFF. The CDR3 nucleotides are TGCGCCAGCAGCCAAGATCCCAGAGGCTACACTGAAGCTTTCTTT.

V is TRBV5-1 and J is TRBJ2-7; D call uncertain. The V end lost 4 bases, the J end lost 2 bases, and 13 bases lay between the germline ends. The CDR3 sequence is 14 residues long. In germline, CDR1 is SGHRS, CDR2 YFSETQ. The CDR3, as DNA: TGCGCCAGCAGCGACCGATCCCCCGCCTACGAGCAGTACTTC. It is translated as CASSDRSPAYEQYF.

This chain links TRBV7-9 with TRBJ1-5; no clear D. The CDR3 covers 13 residues. CDR1 is SEHNR and CDR2 is FQNEAQ in the germline V gene (reference sequence). Trimming left V 2 bases short and J 6 bases short, with 8 bases between. The DNA for the CDR3 is TGTGCCAGCAGCTTACATAGTAGTCAGCCCCAGCATTTT. This gives the protein CASSLHSSQPQHF.

This chain connects TRBV7-3 to TRBJ2-5; D is undetermined. CDR3 length equals 14 residues. Trimming shortened V by 2 bases and J by 1 base, and 8 bases separated the two germline ends. The germline V gene has CDR1 SGHTA and CDR2 FQGTGA. CDR3 DNA: TGTGCCAGCAGCTTAGTCGGGCTCCAAGAGACCCAGTACTTC. Translation gives CASSLVGLQETQYF.

CDR3 protein: CASRTSGPYNEQFF. The DNA of the CDR3 is TGTGCCAGCCGGACTAGCGGGCCCTACAATGAGCAGTTCTTC. The chain links TRBV6-5 to TRBJ2-1; 11 bases map to TRBD2. This CDR3 is 14 amino acids long. V lost 8 bases, J lost 2 bases, and 2 bases stayed unmatched. CDR1 is MNHEY and CDR2 is SVGAGI in the germline V gene.

This clone was seen just once. The rearrangement uses TRBV6-1 and TRBJ2-1, with D unresolved. Germline V gives CDR1 MNHNS, CDR2 SASEGT. Trimming pared 2 bases from V and 1 base from J, leaving 6 bases between. This CDR3 has 14 residues. CDR3 coding DNA: TGTGCCAGCAGTGAACGGTTTTCCTACAATGAGCAGTTCTTC. The encoded protein is CASSERFSYNEQFF.